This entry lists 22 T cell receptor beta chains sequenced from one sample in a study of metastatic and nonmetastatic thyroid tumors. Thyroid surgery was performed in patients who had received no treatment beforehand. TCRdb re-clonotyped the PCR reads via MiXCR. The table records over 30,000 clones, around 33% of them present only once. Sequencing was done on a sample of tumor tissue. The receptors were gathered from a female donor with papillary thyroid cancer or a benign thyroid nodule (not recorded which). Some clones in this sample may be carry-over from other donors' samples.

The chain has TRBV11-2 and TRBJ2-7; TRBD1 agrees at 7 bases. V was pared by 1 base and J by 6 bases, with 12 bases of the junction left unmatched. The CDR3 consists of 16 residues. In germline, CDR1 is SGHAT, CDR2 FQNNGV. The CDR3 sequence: CASSLGGQSVGSEQYF. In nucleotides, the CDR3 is TGTGCCAGCAGCTTAGGGGGACAGTCCGTGGGATCCGAGCAGTACTTC.

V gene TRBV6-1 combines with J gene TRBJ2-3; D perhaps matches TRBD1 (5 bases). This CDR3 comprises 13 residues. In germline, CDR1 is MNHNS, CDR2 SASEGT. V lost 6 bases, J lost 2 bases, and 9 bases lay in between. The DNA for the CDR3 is TGTGCCAGCAGAAGGGGCCACACAGATACGCAGTATTTT. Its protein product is CASRRGHTDTQYF.

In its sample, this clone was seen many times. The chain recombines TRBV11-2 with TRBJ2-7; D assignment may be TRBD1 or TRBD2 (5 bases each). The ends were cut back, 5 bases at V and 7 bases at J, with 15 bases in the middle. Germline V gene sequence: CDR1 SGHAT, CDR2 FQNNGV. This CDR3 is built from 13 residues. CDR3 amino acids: CASSQGSGLEQYF. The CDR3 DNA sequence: TGTGCCAGCAGCCAAGGCTCGGGGCTTGAGCAGTACTTC.

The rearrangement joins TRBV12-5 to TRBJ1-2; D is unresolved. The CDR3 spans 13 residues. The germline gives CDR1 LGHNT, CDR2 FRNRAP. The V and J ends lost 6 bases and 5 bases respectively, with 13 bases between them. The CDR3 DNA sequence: TGTGCTAGTGGCCCCAACCGGGTATATGGCTACACCTTC. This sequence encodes CASGPNRVYGYTF.

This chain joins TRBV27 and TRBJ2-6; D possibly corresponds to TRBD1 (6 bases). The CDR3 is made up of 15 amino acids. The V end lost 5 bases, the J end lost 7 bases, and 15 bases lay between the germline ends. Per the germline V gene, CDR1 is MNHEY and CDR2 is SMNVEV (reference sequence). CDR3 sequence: CASSAGPGVANVLTF. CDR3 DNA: TGTGCCAGCAGTGCCGGACCAGGGGTCGCCAACGTCCTGACTTTC.

CDR3 coding DNA: TGTGCCAGCAGCCCTGGGACTAGCGTTCTCCCAGAGACCCAGTACTTC. This gives the protein CASSPGTSVLPETQYF. V is TRBV7-2 and J is TRBJ2-5; the match to TRBD2 covers 10 bases. The V gene end was trimmed by 5 bases and the J gene end by 4 bases; junction bases not matched to a gene: 10. Per germline, CDR1 SGHTA and CDR2 FQGNSA. The CDR3 spans 16 residues.

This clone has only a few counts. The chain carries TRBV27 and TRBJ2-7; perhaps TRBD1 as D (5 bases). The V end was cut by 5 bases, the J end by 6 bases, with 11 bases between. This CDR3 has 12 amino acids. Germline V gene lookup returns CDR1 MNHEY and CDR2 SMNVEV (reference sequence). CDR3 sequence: CASSRIRGEQYF. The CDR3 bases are TGTGCCAGCAGTCGAATAAGGGGCGAGCAGTACTTC.

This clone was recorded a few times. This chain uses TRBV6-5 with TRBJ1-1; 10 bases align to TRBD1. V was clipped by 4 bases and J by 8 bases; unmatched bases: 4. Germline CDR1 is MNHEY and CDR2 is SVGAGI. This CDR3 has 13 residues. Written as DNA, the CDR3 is TGTGCCAGCAGTTCGGGACAGGGGATGGAAGCTTTCTTT. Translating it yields CASSSGQGMEAFF.

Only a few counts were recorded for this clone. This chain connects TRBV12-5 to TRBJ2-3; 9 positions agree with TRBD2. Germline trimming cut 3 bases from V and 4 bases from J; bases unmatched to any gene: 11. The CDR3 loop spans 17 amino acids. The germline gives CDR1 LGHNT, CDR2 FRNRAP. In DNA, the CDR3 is TGTGCTAGTGGTTTCGGGTCTCGGCGGGGGGGCGCAGATACGCAGTATTTT. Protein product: CASGFGSRRGGADTQYF.

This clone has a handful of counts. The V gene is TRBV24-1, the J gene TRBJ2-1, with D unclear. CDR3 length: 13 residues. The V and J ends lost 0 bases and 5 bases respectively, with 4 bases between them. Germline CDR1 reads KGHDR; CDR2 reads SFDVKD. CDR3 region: CATSDLGNNEQFF. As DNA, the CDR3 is TGTGCCACCAGTGATTTGGGGAACAATGAGCAGTTCTTC.

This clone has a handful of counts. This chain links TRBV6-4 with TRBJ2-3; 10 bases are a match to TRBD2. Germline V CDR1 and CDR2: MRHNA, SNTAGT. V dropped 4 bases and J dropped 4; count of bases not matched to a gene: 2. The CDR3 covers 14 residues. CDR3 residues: CASSASGSPDTQYF. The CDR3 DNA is TGTGCCAGCAGTGCTAGCGGGAGCCCAGATACGCAGTATTTT.

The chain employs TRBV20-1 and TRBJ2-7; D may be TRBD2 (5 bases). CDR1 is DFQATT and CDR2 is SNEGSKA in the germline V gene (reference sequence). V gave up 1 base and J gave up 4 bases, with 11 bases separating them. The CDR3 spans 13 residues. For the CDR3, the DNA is TGCAGTGCTAGAGGGCTAGCAGGTTACGAGCAGTACTTC. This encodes CSARGLAGYEQYF.

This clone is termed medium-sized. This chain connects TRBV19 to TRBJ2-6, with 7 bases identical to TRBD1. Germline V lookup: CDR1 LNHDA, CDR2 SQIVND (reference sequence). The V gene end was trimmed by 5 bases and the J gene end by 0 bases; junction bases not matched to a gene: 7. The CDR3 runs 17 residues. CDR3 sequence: CASSPRTGISGANVLTF. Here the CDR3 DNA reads TGTGCCAGTAGTCCTAGGACAGGCATCTCTGGGGCCAACGTCCTGACTTTC.

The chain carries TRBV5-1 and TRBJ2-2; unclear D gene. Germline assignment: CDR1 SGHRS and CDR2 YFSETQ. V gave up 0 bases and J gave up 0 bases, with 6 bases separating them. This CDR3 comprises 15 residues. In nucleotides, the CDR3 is TGCGCCAGCAGCTTGGGGCATTCGAACACCGGGGAGCTGTTTTTT. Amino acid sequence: CASSLGHSNTGELFF.

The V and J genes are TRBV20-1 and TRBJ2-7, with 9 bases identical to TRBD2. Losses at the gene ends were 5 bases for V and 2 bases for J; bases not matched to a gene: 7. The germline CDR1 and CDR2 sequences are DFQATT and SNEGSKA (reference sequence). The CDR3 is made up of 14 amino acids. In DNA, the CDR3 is TGCAGTGCTGGAAGAGCGGGAGGTACCTACGAGCAGTACTTC. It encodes CSAGRAGGTYEQYF.

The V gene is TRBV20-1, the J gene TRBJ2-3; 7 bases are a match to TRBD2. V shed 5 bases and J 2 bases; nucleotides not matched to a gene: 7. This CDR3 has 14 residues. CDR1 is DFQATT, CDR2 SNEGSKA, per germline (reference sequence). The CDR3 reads CSAPSGGFTDTQYF. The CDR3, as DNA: TGCAGTGCTCCTAGCGGAGGGTTCACAGATACGCAGTATTTT.

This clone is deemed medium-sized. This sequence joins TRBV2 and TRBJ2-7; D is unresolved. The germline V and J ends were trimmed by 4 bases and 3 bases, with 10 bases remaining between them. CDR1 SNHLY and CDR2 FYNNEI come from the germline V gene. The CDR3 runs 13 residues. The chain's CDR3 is CASSVSRYYEQYF. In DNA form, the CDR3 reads TGTGCCAGCAGTGTTAGCAGATACTACGAGCAGTACTTC. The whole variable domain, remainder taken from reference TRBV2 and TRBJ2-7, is EPEVTQTPSHQVTQMGQEVILRCVPISNHLYFYWYRQILGQKVEFLVSFYNNEISEKSEIFDDQFSVERPDGSNFTLKIRSTKLEDSAMYFCASSVSRYYEQYFGPGTRLTVT.

The CDR3 sequence is CAIAWEGYEQYF. As DNA, the CDR3 is TGTGCCATAGCGTGGGAGGGATACGAGCAGTACTTC. The chain employs TRBV2 and TRBJ2-7; TRBD2 matches 7 bases. V was pared by 10 bases and J by 4 bases, with 7 bases of the junction left unmatched. Per the germline V gene, CDR1 is SNHLY and CDR2 is FYNNEI. The CDR3 is 12 amino acids.

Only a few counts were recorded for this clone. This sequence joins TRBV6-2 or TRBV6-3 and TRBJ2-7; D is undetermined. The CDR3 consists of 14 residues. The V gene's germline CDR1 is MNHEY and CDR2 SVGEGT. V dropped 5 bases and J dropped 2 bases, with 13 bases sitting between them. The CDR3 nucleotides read TGTGCCAGCAGTCCGCCCGTCTGGACCTACGAGCAGTACTTC. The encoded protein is CASSPPVWTYEQYF.

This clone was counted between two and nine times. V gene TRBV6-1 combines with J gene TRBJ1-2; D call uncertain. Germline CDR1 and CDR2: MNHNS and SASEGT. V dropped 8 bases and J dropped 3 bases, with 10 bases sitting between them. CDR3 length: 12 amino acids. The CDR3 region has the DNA TGTGCCAGCGGAGGGCCGCACTATGGCTACACCTTC. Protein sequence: CASGGPHYGYTF.

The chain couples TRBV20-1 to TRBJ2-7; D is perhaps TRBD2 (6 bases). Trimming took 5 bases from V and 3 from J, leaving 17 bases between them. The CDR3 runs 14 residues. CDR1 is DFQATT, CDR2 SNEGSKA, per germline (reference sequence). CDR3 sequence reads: CSAVGGGEGYEQYF. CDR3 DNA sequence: TGCAGTGCTGTCGGTGGCGGGGAAGGCTACGAGCAGTACTTC.

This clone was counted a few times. CDR3 in amino acids: CATGTGTVEQYF. CDR3 DNA: TGTGCCACAGGGACAGGGACCGTCGAGCAGTACTTC. This chain joins TRBV6-1 and TRBJ2-7, with 9 bases fitting TRBD1. The CDR3 covers 12 residues. Germline-derived CDR1 and CDR2 are MNHNS and SASEGT. V lost 10 bases to trimming and J lost 6 bases; unmatched junction nucleotides: 7.